This TCR beta chain emerged from a study of tumor-infiltrating lymphocytes in primary liver carcinoma. CDR1 is MNHNS and CDR2 is SASEGT in the germline V gene. The CDR3 consists of 13 residues. Total RNA and DNA came together from roughly 20-30 mg of bulk tissue without cell sorting. The patients presented with primary liver carcinoma, which was managed through surgical resection. TCR beta cDNA was prepared out of roughly 0.5 ug total RNA by means of a constant-region primer. The TCR beta library was amplified through three nested multiplex PCR rounds in a modified ARM-PCR procedure. The first two PCR rounds used TRBV1-TRBV30 forward primers with a C-beta reverse primer, about 10 cycles each. TCRdb reprocessed the multiplex PCR reads with MiXCR, giving one entry per CDR3 protein. Among tens of thousands of distinct CDR3 sequences listed, about three quarters were seen once. On this clonotype: At one boundary the junction diverges from the germline segment, which might be a read error.

The sequence derives from a man aged 35 to 55 with primary liver carcinoma and hepatitis B virus infection. The chain joins TRBV6-1 to TRBJ2-2, with D maybe TRBD1 (6 bases). The material sequenced was liver tumor tissue from sampling region 4. Subset reported: tumor region T4, right-lateral pole. In DNA form, the CDR3 reads TGTGCCAGCAAACAGGGCGGTACCGGGGAACTGTTTTTT. It is translated as CASKQGGTGELFF.